These 32 T cell receptor beta chains share one sample of origin, sequenced in a study of cytomegalovirus exposure and HLA in healthy donors. The PCR ran on 60 Vbeta and 13 Jbeta primers. TCRdb's copy holds only in-frame clones and misses some; the assay was immunoSEQ multiplex PCR. This sample carries roughly 79,000 clones, with about 4.6% going to the ten biggest clones. The specimen sequenced was PBMCs. The receptors originated from a man aged 30 to 45 in good health and CMV-seronegative.

This rearrangement joins TRBV30 to TRBJ1-2; perhaps TRBD1 as D (6 bases). The germline V and J ends were trimmed by 4 bases and 7 bases, with 16 bases remaining between them. The CDR3 contains 13 residues. Germline CDR1 and CDR2: GTSNPN and SVGIG (reference sequence). CDR3 sequence (DNA): TGTGCCTGGATACCCAGGGGACCGGGTGGCTACACCTTC. It codes for CAWIPRGPGGYTF.

The V call is TRBV19, the J call TRBJ2-3, with D possibly TRBD1 on 6 matching bases. V lost 2 bases and J lost 2, with 8 bases in between. The CDR3 contains 14 residues. Germline loops: CDR1 LNHDA, CDR2 SQIVND (reference sequence). The CDR3 is CASSIQGTTDTQYF. The DNA of the CDR3 is TGTGCCAGTAGTATACAGGGGACCACAGATACGCAGTATTTT.

The rearrangement joins TRBV6-5 to TRBJ1-1, with 11 bases that match TRBD1. V lost 6 bases, J lost 5 bases, and 8 bases stayed unmatched. Germline values: CDR1 MNHEY, CDR2 SVGAGI. The CDR3 runs to 15 residues. CDR3 coding DNA: TGTGCCAGCAGCCGGACAGGGGGCTTGAGGACTGAAGCTTTCTTT. It codes for CASSRTGGLRTEAFF.

The chain links TRBV5-1 to TRBJ2-5, with D perhaps matching TRBD1 (6 bases). CDR3 length: 14 amino acids. V lost 4 bases and J lost 5, with 15 bases in between. Germline CDR1 is SGHRS and CDR2 is YFSETQ. The CDR3 protein is CASSPRTGLETQYF. The CDR3 DNA follows: TGCGCCAGCAGCCCTCGAACAGGGTTGGAGACCCAGTACTTC.

The chain joins TRBV19 to TRBJ1-1; D may be TRBD1 (5 bases). V shed 7 bases and J shed 5 bases, with 14 bases lying between them. CDR3 length: 13 amino acids. The germline CDR1 and CDR2 sequences are LNHDA and SQIVND (reference sequence). As DNA, the CDR3 is TGTGCCAGTATAGTTCAGGGTGGGACTGAAGCTTTCTTT. As protein: CASIVQGGTEAFF. The variable domain in full, with the rest retrieved from reference TRBV19 and TRBJ1-1, is DGGITQSPKYLFRKEGQNVTLSCEQNLNHDAMYWYRQDPGQGLRLIYYSQIVNDFQKGDIAEGYSVSREKKESFPLTVTSAQKNPTAFYLCASIVQGGTEAFFGQGTRLTVV.

J is TRBJ1-2 and V is TRBV6-5; D not resolved. Germline assignment: CDR1 MNHEY and CDR2 SVGAGI. V gave up 2 bases and J gave up 7 bases, with 17 bases separating them. This CDR3 region has 15 residues. CDR3 nucleotides: TGTGCCAGCAGTTACGTCGCGGGAACCGGCGGTGGCTACACCTTC. It codes for CASSYVAGTGGGYTF.

The chain carries TRBV4-3 and TRBJ2-2; maybe TRBD1 (6 bases). V lost 0 bases and J lost 2, with 10 bases in between. Germline-derived CDR1 and CDR2 are LGHNA and YSLEER. The CDR3 extends over 16 amino acids. This CDR3 is CASSQERGINTGELFF. Here the CDR3 DNA reads TGCGCCAGCAGCCAAGAGAGGGGGATTAACACCGGGGAGCTGTTTTTT.

V is TRBV4-1 and J is TRBJ2-7, with TRBD1 identical over 9 bases. Germline loops: CDR1 MGHRA, CDR2 YSYEKL. The CDR3 has 14 amino acids. The J segment lost 3 bases and the V segment lost 3 bases, leaving 3 bases of the junction unmatched. The CDR3 DNA reads as TGCGCCAGCAGCCAGCCGGACAGGGGCTACGAGCAGTACTTC. This gives the protein CASSQPDRGYEQYF.

The chain carries TRBV5-1 and TRBJ2-1; D is possibly TRBD2 (7 bases). V lost 0 bases and J lost 5, with 12 bases in between. The CDR3 totals 15 residues. Germline CDR1 is SGHRS and CDR2 is YFSETQ. The CDR3, as DNA: TGCGCCAGCAGCTTGGGGGGGGGCTTCAACAATGAGCAGTTCTTC. This gives the protein CASSLGGGFNNEQFF.

This sequence joins TRBV5-5 and TRBJ2-7; D unclear. The germline V gene encodes CDR1 SGHKS and CDR2 YYEKEE (reference sequence). The CDR3 sequence is 14 residues long. The V gene lost 1 base and the J gene lost 1 base, with 9 bases spanning the gap. The CDR3: CASSLFGSSYEQYF. CDR3 nucleotide sequence: TGTGCCAGCAGCTTGTTTGGCAGTTCCTACGAGCAGTACTTC.

The chain has TRBV5-1 and TRBJ2-7; TRBD1 agrees at 7 bases. The CDR3 has 12 residues. V lost 3 bases to trimming and J lost 6 bases; unmatched junction nucleotides: 3. CDR1 and CDR2 (germline): SGHRS, YFSETQ. The CDR3 DNA is TGCGCCAGCAGCTATCGACAGGGCGAGCAGTACTTC. Its protein is CASSYRQGEQYF.

V usage is TRBV4-1 and J usage is TRBJ1-3; D call uncertain. The CDR3 runs to 16 residues. The V gene lost 6 bases and the J gene lost 0 bases, with 15 bases spanning the gap. Germline V lookup: CDR1 MGHRA, CDR2 YSYEKL. CDR3 protein: CASRTLQTSSGNTIYF. The CDR3, as DNA: TGCGCCAGCAGAACCCTGCAGACAAGCTCTGGAAACACCATATATTTT.

This chain joins TRBV7-9 and TRBJ1-5; 7 bases match TRBD1. Germline CDR1 and CDR2: SEHNR and FQNEAQ (reference sequence). CDR3 size: 14 residues. After removal of 5 bases from V and 7 bases from J, the junction contained 8 bases not matched to a gene. CDR3 loop: CASSPQGGWQPQHF. DNA of the CDR3: TGTGCCAGCAGCCCACAAGGGGGCTGGCAGCCCCAGCATTTT.

V is TRBV4-2 and J is TRBJ1-2; maybe TRBD1 (6 bases). The CDR3 is 14 residues long. V dropped 1 base and J dropped 8 bases, with 14 bases sitting between them. Germline V CDR1 and CDR2: LGHNA, YNFKEQ. CDR3 bases: TGTGCCAGCAGCCAAGCAGGGGATGAAGGAGGCTACACCTTC. This codes for CASSQAGDEGGYTF.

CDR3 nucleotides: TGTGCCAGCAGCCAAGTTGCCGGTGGGGCTTCACCCCTCCACTTT. Amino acids: CASSQVAGGASPLHF. The chain carries TRBV14 and TRBJ1-6; TRBD1 might be the D (5 bases). Looked up from germline, CDR1 is SGHDN and CDR2 is FVKESK. The CDR3 extends over 15 amino acids. V lost 1 base and J lost 9, with 13 bases in between.

The CDR3 DNA sequence: TGTGCCAGCAGTTTTAACAGGGGAAATTCACCCCTCCACTTT. Translated: CASSFNRGNSPLHF. The chain is built from TRBV6-1 and TRBJ1-6; the match to TRBD1 covers 7 bases. The germline gives CDR1 MNHNS, CDR2 SASEGT. CDR3 length: 14 amino acids. V lost 5 bases and J lost 7; bases outside the gene matches: 5.

Points on this clone: One junction end disagrees with the germline gene, perhaps due to a read error. The rearrangement joins TRBV7-7 to TRBJ2-7; D call uncertain. CDR1 is SSHAT, CDR2 FNYEAQ, per germline (reference sequence). This CDR3 comprises 13 residues. Here the CDR3 reads CASSLDIMREQYF. CDR3 coding DNA: TGTGCTAGCAGCTTAGATATAATGCGCGAGCAGTACTTC.

The chain couples TRBV5-4 to TRBJ2-2; 9 nucleotides match TRBD1. CDR3 length equals 15 residues. Unmatched junction bases numbered 7, after V lost 5 bases and J lost 5 bases. Germline assignment: CDR1 SGHNT and CDR2 YYREEE (reference sequence). This chain's CDR3 is CASRRGQGSTGELFF. The CDR3 nucleotides read TGTGCCAGCAGACGGGGACAGGGATCGACCGGGGAGCTGTTTTTT.

The chain has TRBV28 and TRBJ2-6, with D perhaps TRBD1 (6 bases). The CDR3 runs to 16 residues. CDR1 and CDR2 (germline): MDHEN, SYDVKM. Deletions cut 3 bases from V and 0 bases from J, with 9 bases between. CDR3 bases: TGTGCCAGCAGTTTCGGACAGCTCTCTGGGGCCAACGTCCTGACTTTC. Translation gives CASSFGQLSGANVLTF. The full variable domain, completed using reference TRBV28 and TRBJ2-6, is DVKVTQSSRYLVKRTGEKVFLECVQDMDHENMFWYRQDPGLGLRLIYFSYDVKMKEKGDIPEGYSVSREKKERFSLILESASTNQTSMYLCASSFGQLSGANVLTFGAGSRLTVL.

The chain joins TRBV7-9 to TRBJ2-5; maybe TRBD2 (5 bases). This CDR3 contains 14 residues. Trimming stripped 1 base from V and 2 bases from J, with 8 bases between. The V gene's germline CDR1 is SEHNR and CDR2 FQNEAQ (reference sequence). CDR3 nucleotides: TGTGCCAGCAGCTTAGACCCGGGGCAAGAGACCCAGTACTTC. This sequence encodes CASSLDPGQETQYF.

The rearrangement joins TRBV7-9 to TRBJ2-1, with 7 bases that match TRBD1. CDR1 SEHNR and CDR2 FQNEAQ come from the germline V gene (reference sequence). The V and J ends lost 5 bases and 2 bases, in that order; junction bases with no gene match: 6. This CDR3 spans 15 amino acids. The CDR3 nucleotides are TGTGCCAGCAGCCCCCGACAGGGCCCCTACAATGAGCAGTTCTTC. Its translation is CASSPRQGPYNEQFF.

V is TRBV2 and J is TRBJ2-1; 13 bases align to TRBD2. The CDR3 totals 17 residues. Germline CDR1 reads SNHLY; CDR2 reads FYNNEI. With 3 bases clipped from V and 5 bases from J, the junction kept 7 bases outside the gene matches. In nucleotides, the CDR3 is TGTGCCAGCAGTGATCAAACTAGCGGGGGGGCCCACAATGAGCAGTTCTTC. It is translated as CASSDQTSGGAHNEQFF.

The chain links TRBV10-3 to TRBJ1-2; perhaps TRBD1 as D (6 bases). The CDR3 has 15 amino acids. In germline, CDR1 is ENHRY, CDR2 SYGVKD. The V end lost 8 bases, the J end lost 4 bases, and 20 bases lay between the germline ends. The CDR3, as DNA: TGTGCCATCTCCCCCACAGGGAATCAAGCCTATGGCTACACCTTC. Translating gives CAISPTGNQAYGYTF.

CDR3 coding DNA: TGTGCCAGCAGTTTACGGCAGGCCAACTATGGCTACACCTTC. This translates into CASSLRQANYGYTF. The chain has TRBV28 and TRBJ1-2; the D is unclear. The germline V gene has CDR1 MDHEN and CDR2 SYDVKM. V lost 2 bases, J lost 2 bases, and 9 bases lay in between. The CDR3 totals 14 residues.

The V and J genes are TRBV7-2 and TRBJ1-1, with 8 bases identical to TRBD1. The CDR3 has 15 amino acids. V dropped 5 bases and J dropped 1; count of bases not matched to a gene: 6. Germline CDR1 SGHTA, CDR2 FQGNSA. This CDR3 is CASSPRTGRNTEAFF. CDR3 in DNA: TGTGCCAGCAGCCCCCGGACAGGGAGGAACACTGAAGCTTTCTTT.

The rearrangement uses TRBV11-3 and TRBJ2-1; 8 nucleotides agree with TRBD1. Germline CDR1 is SGHNT and CDR2 is YENEEA. The CDR3 is 16 residues long. V lost 3 bases to trimming and J lost 12 bases; unmatched junction nucleotides: 16. The CDR3 is CASSFHTGGPSAAQFF. DNA for the CDR3: TGTGCCAGCAGCTTCCACACAGGGGGGCCCTCGGCGGCGCAGTTCTTC. The full variable domain, completed using reference TRBV11-3 and TRBJ2-1, is EAGVVQSPRYKIIEKKQPVAFWCNPISGHNTLYWYLQNLGQGPELLIRYENEEAVDDSQLPKDRFSAERLKGVDSTLKIQPAELGDSAVYLCASSFHTGGPSAAQFFGPGTRLTVL.

The chain is built from TRBV28 and TRBJ1-3, with D perhaps TRBD1 (5 bases). Germline V gene sequence: CDR1 MDHEN, CDR2 SYDVKM. V lost 2 bases, J lost 2 bases, and 7 bases lay in between. The CDR3 length is 14 residues. The chain's CDR3 is CASSLRGAGNTIYF. In DNA form, the CDR3 reads TGTGCCAGCAGTTTACGGGGGGCTGGAAACACCATATATTTT.

CDR3 in amino acids: CASSFRVREAFF. In nucleotides, the CDR3 is TGTGCCAGCAGTTTCAGGGTGAGGGAAGCTTTCTTT. The rearrangement links TRBV28 to TRBJ1-1, with D possibly being TRBD1 (5 bases). Germline V gene lookup returns CDR1 MDHEN and CDR2 SYDVKM. Trimming cost V 3 bases and J 8 bases, with 10 bases left between them. This CDR3 has 12 amino acids. The full variable domain, rest sourced from reference TRBV28 and TRBJ1-1, is DVKVTQSSRYLVKRTGEKVFLECVQDMDHENMFWYRQDPGLGLRLIYFSYDVKMKEKGDIPEGYSVSREKKERFSLILESASTNQTSMYLCASSFRVREAFFGQGTRLTVV.

The J gene is TRBJ2-5, the V gene TRBV11-2, with D possibly TRBD2 on 6 matching bases. CDR1 is SGHAT and CDR2 is FQNNGV in the germline V gene. Trimming pared 5 bases from V and 3 bases from J, leaving 13 bases between. The CDR3 is 14 amino acids. The CDR3 bases are TGTGCCAGCAGCCCGCTGGAGGGTAAAGAGACCCAGTACTTC. It codes for CASSPLEGKETQYF.

The chain is built from TRBV5-1 and TRBJ1-1; 7 bases are a match to TRBD1. The V gene's germline CDR1 is SGHRS and CDR2 YFSETQ. There are 15 residues in the CDR3. With 5 bases clipped from V and 7 bases from J, the junction kept 14 bases outside the gene matches. CDR3 DNA: TGCGCCAGCAGGCCCGGGACAGTCATGGGGGTTGAAGCTTTCTTT. It specifies CASRPGTVMGVEAFF.

The rearrangement uses TRBV6-1 and TRBJ2-2; 8 bases are a match to TRBD1. Trimming at V came to 4 bases and at J to 5 bases, leaving 12 bases not matched to a gene. This CDR3 spans 17 amino acids. Per germline, CDR1 MNHNS and CDR2 SASEGT. CDR3 DNA: TGTGCCAGCAGTGGGGGGAGAGCCAGGGGGCGAACCGGGGAGCTGTTTTTT. It translates to CASSGGRARGRTGELFF.

The V and J genes are TRBV27 and TRBJ1-6, with D hard to call. Germline CDR1 reads MNHEY; CDR2 reads SMNVEV (reference sequence). V was clipped by 3 bases and J by 12 bases, with 15 bases between them. CDR3 length: 14 amino acids. The CDR3, as DNA: TGTGCCAGCAGTTTGGGCGGCCCGAGCGGACCCCTCCACTTT. Translation: CASSLGGPSGPLHF.